This T cell receptor beta chain was observed in a study of T-cell memory formation after mild COVID-19. The overall study: The two donors had largely donor-specific TCR clusters.

Study results and caveats: Cross-reactive memory appears to have joined, as suggested by some responding clones showing up in pre-infection memory.

The CDR3 covers 14 residues. V lost 2 bases and J lost 1, with 8 bases in between. CDR1 and CDR2 from the germline V gene are MNHEY and SVGAGI. One entry per CDR3 protein results from TCRdb running MiXCR on the 5' RACE reads. Altogether about 270,000 distinct CDR3 sequences are present, about a sixth being singletons, with the ten largest covering around 20%. This clonotype was observed a handful of times. Its antigen is unknown. V and J are TRBV6-5 and TRBJ1-1; D is undetermined. Sequenced sample: PBMCs or a T cell subset sorted from them (not recorded which). The sequence was collected from a man aged 18 to 29 who had mild COVID-19 (a few samples of this study predate the infection). Cell type and time point are not known. CDR3 protein: CASSYKGGNTEAFF. In DNA form, the CDR3 reads TGTGCCAGCAGTTACAAAGGAGGGAACACTGAAGCTTTCTTT.